The 15 T cell receptor beta chains presented below share a single source sample, sequenced in a study of blood T cell repertoires in COVID-19. The data were produced by immunoSEQ multiplex PCR, yet TCRdb's version contains in-frame clones alone and is incomplete. The sample records about 190,000 clones, around 83% being singletons. Sequencing used peripheral blood. These TCRs come from a woman between 25 and 40 years old with active or convalescent COVID-19.

This clone was found a few times. The same CDR3 arises from other DNA sequences in this sample as well. The chain recombines TRBV12-3 or TRBV12-4 with TRBJ1-1; D gene unclear. V was cut by 1 base and J by 1 base, with 4 bases left in between. The CDR3 has 13 amino acids. CDR3 protein: CASSLGANTEAFF. As DNA, the CDR3 is TGTGCCAGCAGTTTAGGAGCGAACACTGAAGCTTTCTTT.

This chain uses TRBV6-1 with TRBJ2-4; no firm D call. The CDR3 covers 15 residues. V was cut by 2 bases and J by 8 bases, with 16 bases left in between. Germline V gene data show CDR1 as MNHNS and CDR2 as SASEGT. The chain's CDR3 is CASSENDSKWDIQYF. The CDR3 DNA reads TGTGCCAGCAGTGAAAATGACTCCAAGTGGGACATTCAGTACTTC.

This clone occurred a few times. The chain has TRBV10-2 and TRBJ1-6; D unresolved. Trimming pared 7 bases from V and 4 bases from J, leaving 11 bases between. CDR3 length: 14 amino acids. Germline loops: CDR1 WSHSY, CDR2 SAAADI. CDR3 amino acids: CASTSTEYNSPLHF. As DNA, the CDR3 is TGCGCCAGCACCTCGACGGAGTATAATTCACCCCTCCACTTT.

For the CDR3, the DNA is TGCGCCAGCAGCTTGGGGCCTAGCGGGTCGGAAGAGCAGTACTTC. This encodes CASSLGPSGSEEQYF. The chain carries TRBV5-1 and TRBJ2-7, with 8 nucleotides matching TRBD2. The CDR3 consists of 15 residues. Germline V gene sequence: CDR1 SGHRS, CDR2 YFSETQ. V gave up 0 bases and J gave up 7 bases; unmatched junction bases: 9.

CDR3 sequence: CAIVPGQGPSAAIYEQYF. The CDR3 DNA is TGTGCCATAGTCCCGGGACAGGGGCCATCCGCGGCTATCTACGAGCAGTACTTC. This chain joins TRBV2 and TRBJ2-7, with 10 bases matching TRBD1. The CDR3 has 18 residues. Unmatched junction bases numbered 21, after V lost 10 bases and J lost 3 bases. CDR1 and CDR2 (germline): SNHLY, FYNNEI.

V usage is TRBV11-2 and J usage is TRBJ2-3; 7 bases line up with TRBD2. V gave up 5 bases and J gave up 4 bases; unmatched junction bases: 9. CDR3 length equals 15 residues. Germline V gene sequence: CDR1 SGHAT, CDR2 FQNNGV. The CDR3 spells CASSRPGTNPDTQYF. The CDR3 nucleotides read TGTGCCAGCAGCCGTCCCGGGACTAACCCAGATACGCAGTATTTT. The entire variable domain, with the rest obtained from reference TRBV11-2 and TRBJ2-3, is as follows: EAGVAQSPRYKIIEKRQSVAFWCNPISGHATLYWYQQILGQGPKLLIQFQNNGVVDDSQLPKDRFSAERLKGVDSTLKIQPAKLEDSAVYLCASSRPGTNPDTQYFGPGTRLTVL.

The gene calls are TRBV30 and TRBJ1-2, with unresolved D. CDR1 and CDR2 (germline): GTSNPN, SVGIG (reference sequence). Trimming shortened V by 5 bases and J by 4 bases, and 17 bases separated the two germline ends. The CDR3 runs 14 residues. This chain's CDR3 is CAWDAGSLGYGYTF. The CDR3 DNA sequence: TGTGCCTGGGATGCGGGGTCGCTAGGCTATGGCTACACCTTC. The whole variable domain, remainder taken from reference TRBV30 and TRBJ1-2, is SQTIHQWPATLVQPVGSPLSLECTVEGTSNPNLYWYRQAAGRGLQLLFYSVGIGQISSEVPQNLSASRPQDRQFILSSKKLLLSDSGFYLCAWDAGSLGYGYTFGSGTRLTVV.

The rearrangement uses TRBV19 and TRBJ1-2; D perhaps matches TRBD1 (5 bases). Germline V lookup: CDR1 LNHDA, CDR2 SQIVND (reference sequence). This CDR3 spans 19 amino acids. The germline V and J ends were trimmed by 6 bases and 5 bases, with 31 bases remaining between them. CDR3 sequence: CASSLLRGEAMGRIYGYTF. Written as DNA, the CDR3 is TGTGCCAGTAGCCTCCTTCGCGGGGAAGCGATGGGGCGTATTTATGGCTACACCTTC.

On this clone itself: Other DNA sequences within the sample encode an identical CDR3. This chain joins TRBV18 and TRBJ1-1, with 7 bases aligning to TRBD1. Germline loops: CDR1 KGHSH, CDR2 LQKENI. With 3 bases clipped from V and 2 bases from J, the junction kept 3 bases outside the gene matches. The CDR3 consists of 14 residues. This chain's CDR3 is CASSPGQSNTEAFF. The DNA of the CDR3 is TGTGCCAGCTCACCGGGACAGTCCAACACTGAAGCTTTCTTT.

The chain carries TRBV19 and TRBJ1-2; 9 bases are a match to TRBD1. Losses at the gene ends were 6 bases for V and 7 bases for J; bases not matched to a gene: 15. The germline V gene encodes CDR1 LNHDA and CDR2 SQIVND (reference sequence). The CDR3 is 16 amino acids. In nucleotides, the CDR3 is TGTGCCAGTAGCATCACTTCCGGGACAGGGTGGTTTGGCTACACCTTC. This codes for CASSITSGTGWFGYTF.

The chain joins TRBV5-6 to TRBJ2-3; 9 nucleotides match TRBD2. Trimming at V came to 4 bases and at J to 1 base, leaving 4 bases not matched to a gene. The length of the CDR3 is 15 residues. Germline assignment: CDR1 SGHDT and CDR2 YYEEEE. In nucleotides, the CDR3 is TGTGCCAGCAGCACCCGGACTAGCGGCACAGATACGCAGTATTTT. Protein: CASSTRTSGTDTQYF.

V and J are TRBV27 and TRBJ2-7, with 9 positions matching TRBD1. Trimming took 3 bases from V and 4 from J; bases not matched to a gene: 10. Per the germline V gene, CDR1 is MNHEY and CDR2 is SMNVEV (reference sequence). The CDR3 has 16 residues. CDR3 DNA: TGTGCCAGCAGTTTCTTTTTTACAGGGGGCTCTTACGAGCAGTACTTC. As protein: CASSFFFTGGSYEQYF.

The chain couples TRBV10-3 to TRBJ2-7, with TRBD2 matching 8 bases. Losses at the gene ends were 4 bases for V and 7 bases for J; bases not matched to a gene: 9. The CDR3 runs 14 residues. Germline CDR1 is ENHRY and CDR2 is SYGVKD. The CDR3: CAISGGAGGGEQYF. The CDR3 bases are TGTGCCATCAGTGGAGGGGCGGGGGGCGGGGAGCAGTACTTC.

The V gene is TRBV7-9, the J gene TRBJ1-2, with D perhaps TRBD1 (5 bases). The germline gives CDR1 SEHNR, CDR2 FQNEAQ (reference sequence). This CDR3 has 14 amino acids. Trimming removed 1 base at V and 5 bases at J, with 11 bases between. The CDR3, as DNA: TGTGCCAGCAGCTTAGTTGGGGCAGCTTATGGCTACACCTTC. Translation gives CASSLVGAAYGYTF.

The chain links TRBV7-9 to TRBJ2-1; 9 nucleotides match TRBD1. There are 18 residues in the CDR3. Trimming cost V 5 bases and J 2 bases; bases outside gene matches: 13. Germline V gene sequence: CDR1 SEHNR, CDR2 FQNEAQ (reference sequence). Here the CDR3 reads CASSPNSPGQGPYNEQFF. CDR3 bases: TGTGCCAGCAGCCCAAATTCTCCGGGACAGGGACCCTACAATGAGCAGTTCTTC. Supplemented by reference TRBV7-9 and TRBJ2-1, the full variable domain reads DTGVSQNPRHKITKRGQNVTFRCDPISEHNRLYWYRQTLGQGPEFLTYFQNEAQLEKSRLLSDRFSAERPKGSFSTLEIQRTEQGDSAMYLCASSPNSPGQGPYNEQFFGPGTRLTVL.